This note documents a single TCR beta chain sequence. Antigen unknown. The record originates from a study of cytomegalovirus exposure and HLA in healthy donors. Background on the study: Previous work identified 120 million or so unique TCR beta sequences from roughly 180 million T cells.

A multiplex PCR was run with 60 Vbeta primers and 13 Jbeta primers. TCRdb's table, derived via immunoSEQ multiplex PCR, lists solely in-frame clones and lacks some. In the table there are 210,000 or so clones, around four fifths of which are singletons. The study's findings and limits: The number of N-insertions in an Asian-associated ancestry cluster was reportedly below the approximately 700-donor mean in a later analysis. After further analysis at a later stage, roughly 16,000 TCR beta sequences were associated with HLA alleles at 0.05 false discovery rate.

The specimen sequenced was PBMCs. The sequence was obtained from a woman in her fifties or sixties in good health and CMV-seropositive.

CDR3 sequence: CASSPREISSYEQYF. Written as DNA, the CDR3 is TGTGCCAGCAGCCCGCGGGAGATTAGCTCCTACGAGCAGTACTTC. This chain joins TRBV7-2 and TRBJ2-7, with 7 bases lining up with TRBD2. The germline V gene encodes CDR1 SGHTA and CDR2 FQGNSA. This CDR3 has 15 amino acids. V shed 5 bases, J shed 0 bases, and the junction held 7 bases outside the gene matches. Complete variable domain (other parts from reference TRBV7-2 and TRBJ2-7): GAGVSQSPSNKVTEKGKDVELRCDPISGHTALYWYRQSLGQGLEFLIYFQGNSAPDKSGLPSDRFSAERTGGSVSTLTIQRTQQEDSAVYLCASSPREISSYEQYFGPGTRLTVT.